These 29 T cell receptor beta chains originate from one sample sequenced in a study of CD8 T cell repertoires and HIV-1 epitope variants. Generated by immunoSEQ multiplex PCR, the TCRdb table keeps only in-frame clones and is missing some. The profile covers about 3,500 clones, with 55% to 85% appearing a single time and roughly 41% taken by the ten largest. Their antigens are not known. The sequenced material came from cultured CD8+ T cells derived from PBMCs. The receptors were gathered from a male donor with HIV.

V gene TRBV7-9 combines with J gene TRBJ1-4; TRBD1 might be the D (5 bases). V gave up 7 bases and J gave up 7 bases, with 19 bases separating them. The CDR3 covers 15 residues. The germline V gene has CDR1 SEHNR and CDR2 FQNEAQ (reference sequence). CDR3: CASTPLLGDAEKLFF. CDR3 nucleotides: TGTGCCAGCACCCCCCTACTGGGGGATGCTGAAAAACTGTTTTTT.

This clone has a single count. The chain joins TRBV11-2 to TRBJ2-2, with no clear D. This CDR3 spans 14 amino acids. Germline CDR1 SGHAT, CDR2 FQNNGV. Trimming took off 5 bases at V and 5 bases at J, with 12 bases between the two ends. In nucleotides, the CDR3 is TGTGCCAGCAGCCTGAGTCGGAAGACCGGGGAGCTGTTTTTT. Its translation is CASSLSRKTGELFF.

The chain employs TRBV7-2 and TRBJ2-7, with a tentative D call TRBD2 (5 bases). V was clipped by 2 bases and J by 0 bases, with 11 bases between them. Germline loops: CDR1 SGHTA, CDR2 FQGNSA. CDR3 length: 15 amino acids. The CDR3 coding sequence is TGTGCCAGCAGCTTATTCGCGGGTAGCTCCTACGAGCAGTACTTC. Translated: CASSLFAGSSYEQYF.

The gene calls are TRBV5-4 and TRBJ1-1; 8 bases are shared with TRBD1. CDR1 and CDR2 (germline): SGHNT, YYREEE (reference sequence). The CDR3 is 15 amino acids. J was trimmed by 3 bases and V by 4 bases; bases with no gene match: 8. The CDR3 DNA follows: TGTGCCAGCAGCCCCCGGACAGGGAGAGACACTGAAGCTTTCTTT. Translating gives CASSPRTGRDTEAFF.

The chain couples TRBV2 to TRBJ2-1; possibly TRBD2 for D (5 bases). CDR3 length: 17 residues. Trimming pared 7 bases from V and 1 base from J, leaving 20 bases between. Germline values: CDR1 SNHLY, CDR2 FYNNEI. CDR3 nucleotide sequence: TGTGCCAGCATTACCCCCCGGAGAGGGATATCCTACAATGAGCAGTTCTTC. Translated: CASITPRRGISYNEQFF.

The chain joins TRBV9 to TRBJ2-1, with D uncertain. Trimming pared 0 bases from V and 6 bases from J, leaving 16 bases between. This CDR3 has 16 residues. Germline V gene sequence: CDR1 SGDLS, CDR2 YYNGEE. CDR3 residues: CASSVEGQPRSNEQFF. DNA of the CDR3: TGTGCCAGCAGCGTAGAGGGCCAGCCCCGATCCAATGAGCAGTTCTTC.

The chain joins TRBV28 to TRBJ1-4; tentatively, D is TRBD1 (5 bases). CDR1 and CDR2 from the germline V gene are MDHEN and SYDVKM. Deletions cut 6 bases from V and 3 bases from J, with 11 bases between. The CDR3 has 14 residues. The CDR3 bases are TGTGCCAGCAGCCTCAGGGCCGCTAATGAAAAACTGTTTTTT. It is translated as CASSLRAANEKLFF.

The chain recombines TRBV11-2 with TRBJ2-5; TRBD2 aligns across 11 bases. This CDR3 spans 16 amino acids. Germline trimming cut 6 bases from V and 4 bases from J; bases unmatched to any gene: 10. Germline V gives CDR1 SGHAT, CDR2 FQNNGV. This CDR3 reads CASSSTGTSGGETQYF. Here the CDR3 DNA reads TGTGCCAGCAGTTCAACCGGGACTAGCGGCGGAGAGACCCAGTACTTC. Drawing the rest from reference TRBV11-2 and TRBJ2-5, the complete variable domain is EAGVAQSPRYKIIEKRQSVAFWCNPISGHATLYWYQQILGQGPKLLIQFQNNGVVDDSQLPKDRFSAERLKGVDSTLKIQPAKLEDSAVYLCASSSTGTSGGETQYFGPGTRLLVL.

The chain links TRBV6-5 to TRBJ2-5; TRBD1 matches at 12 bases. Germline trimming cut 3 bases from V and 5 bases from J; bases unmatched to any gene: 7. Per germline, CDR1 MNHEY and CDR2 SVGAGI. The CDR3 extends over 16 amino acids. The CDR3 DNA reads TGTGCCAGCAGTTATACGGGACAGGGGGCCGGGGAGACCCAGTACTTC. Translating it yields CASSYTGQGAGETQYF.

The chain recombines TRBV11-1 with TRBJ2-2; either TRBD1 or TRBD2 may supply D (6 bases each). This CDR3 region has 16 residues. The germline V and J ends were trimmed by 1 base and 2 bases, with 11 bases remaining between them. Germline V gene lookup returns CDR1 SGHAT and CDR2 FQDESV (reference sequence). As DNA, the CDR3 is TGTGCCAGCAGCTTAGAGGGGGGCTTCAACACCGGGGAGCTGTTTTTT. It specifies CASSLEGGFNTGELFF.

The rearrangement links TRBV19 to TRBJ1-5, with D unresolved. Trimming cost V 5 bases and J 2 bases, with 13 bases left between them. The germline CDR1 and CDR2 sequences are LNHDA and SQIVND (reference sequence). CDR3 size: 15 residues. The CDR3, as DNA: TGTGCCAGTAGTGTCGGGGAATGGGGCAATCAGCCCCAGCATTTT. It is translated as CASSVGEWGNQPQHF.

The chain couples TRBV11-2 to TRBJ1-1; D is possibly TRBD1 (6 bases). Trimming pared 3 bases from V and 8 bases from J, leaving 13 bases between. The CDR3 is 13 residues long. Germline V gene sequence: CDR1 SGHAT, CDR2 FQNNGV. The CDR3 spells CASSLGAPREAFF. DNA of the CDR3: TGTGCCAGCAGCTTGGGGGCTCCACGCGAAGCTTTCTTT.

This sequence joins TRBV7-6 and TRBJ2-3; the match to TRBD2 covers 8 bases. V lost 5 bases and J lost 1; bases outside the gene matches: 5. The CDR3 sequence is 15 residues long. Germline CDR1 reads SGHVS; CDR2 reads FNYEAQ. CDR3 amino acids: CASSPLTSGTDTQYF. The DNA of the CDR3 is TGTGCCAGCAGCCCATTGACTAGCGGCACAGATACGCAGTATTTT. The full variable domain, completed using reference TRBV7-6 and TRBJ2-3, is GAGVSQSPRYKVTKRGQDVALRCDPISGHVSLYWYRQALGQGPEFLTYFNYEAQQDKSGLPNDRFSAERPEGSISTLTIQRTEQRDSAMYRCASSPLTSGTDTQYFGPGTRLTVL.

The rearrangement uses TRBV11-2 and TRBJ1-1, with TRBD1 matching over 7 bases. The CDR3 runs to 18 residues. J lost 2 bases, V lost 1 base, and 13 bases had no gene match. CDR1 and CDR2 from the germline V gene are SGHAT and FQNNGV. CDR3 nucleotides: TGTGCCAGCAGCTTAGGGGGTATAACAGGGGCTCCAAACACTGAAGCTTTCTTT. Translation: CASSLGGITGAPNTEAFF.

The chain links TRBV11-2 to TRBJ2-3; no reliable D call. Per germline, CDR1 SGHAT and CDR2 FQNNGV. Trimming took 4 bases from V and 2 from J, leaving 1 base between them. This CDR3 spans 11 amino acids. The CDR3 is CASSYTDTQYF. CDR3 nucleotides: TGTGCCAGCAGCTACACAGATACGCAGTATTTT.

The CDR3 DNA follows: TGTGCCTGGAGTGTCGGCCGGAGCAGCACAGATACGCAGTATTTT. Translated: CAWSVGRSSTDTQYF. The rearrangement uses TRBV30 and TRBJ2-3; the D is unclear. Germline values: CDR1 GTSNPN, CDR2 SVGIG (reference sequence). The V and J ends lost 0 bases and 0 bases respectively, with 10 bases between them. The CDR3 spans 15 residues. The full variable domain, its missing parts supplied by reference TRBV30 and TRBJ2-3, is SQTIHQWPATLVQPVGSPLSLECTVEGTSNPNLYWYRQAAGRGLQLLFYSVGIGQISSEVPQNLSASRPQDRQFILSSKKLLLSDSGFYLCAWSVGRSSTDTQYFGPGTRLTVL.

The chain carries TRBV5-8 and TRBJ1-4, with D perhaps TRBD1 (5 bases). Trimming shortened V by 0 bases and J by 8 bases, and 14 bases separated the two germline ends. The CDR3 is 15 amino acids. Germline V gene lookup returns CDR1 SGHTS and CDR2 YDEGEE. The CDR3 region is CASSLDGTVAEKLFF. The CDR3 DNA is TGTGCCAGCAGCTTGGATGGGACCGTAGCCGAAAAACTGTTTTTT.

V gene TRBV2 combines with J gene TRBJ1-1, with no clear D. Deletions cut 1 base from V and 5 bases from J, with 11 bases between. The CDR3 is made up of 14 amino acids. Germline V gives CDR1 SNHLY, CDR2 FYNNEI. The CDR3 protein is CASSEDRLGTEAFF. The CDR3 DNA is TGTGCCAGCAGTGAAGACCGGTTGGGGACTGAAGCTTTCTTT. Based on the CDR3 plus reference TRBV2 and TRBJ1-1, the full variable domain is EPEVTQTPSHQVTQMGQEVILRCVPISNHLYFYWYRQILGQKVEFLVSFYNNEISEKSEIFDDQFSVERPDGSNFTLKIRSTKLEDSAMYFCASSEDRLGTEAFFGQGTRLTVV.

This chain connects TRBV13 to TRBJ2-7; D is tentatively TRBD1 or TRBD2 (5 bases each). The CDR3 totals 14 residues. Deletions cut 0 bases from V and 4 bases from J, with 10 bases between. Per germline, CDR1 PRHDT and CDR2 FYEKMQ (reference sequence). The CDR3 protein is CASSLGGDTYEQYF. Written as DNA, the CDR3 is TGTGCCAGCAGCTTAGGGGGGGATACTTACGAGCAGTACTTC.

The chain couples TRBV27 to TRBJ2-7; 9 bases match TRBD1. J was trimmed by 6 bases and V by 3 bases; bases with no gene match: 9. The CDR3 is made up of 15 amino acids. Germline CDR1 reads MNHEY; CDR2 reads SMNVEV (reference sequence). CDR3 region: CASSFASQTGGEQYF. Written as DNA, the CDR3 is TGTGCCAGCAGTTTCGCCTCCCAGACAGGGGGCGAGCAGTACTTC.

The chain carries TRBV28 and TRBJ2-7, with no clear D. The germline V gene has CDR1 MDHEN and CDR2 SYDVKM. The CDR3 runs 13 residues. V gave up 2 bases and J gave up 0 bases, with 5 bases separating them. The CDR3 bases are TGTGCCAGCAGTTTACTGAGCTCCTACGAGCAGTACTTC. This encodes CASSLLSSYEQYF.

This clone was observed a handful of times. The chain uses TRBV7-9 and TRBJ1-1, with 7 bases lining up with TRBD1. Germline CDR1 is SEHNR and CDR2 is FQNEAQ (reference sequence). This CDR3 has 14 amino acids. Germline trimming cut 5 bases from V and 4 bases from J; bases unmatched to any gene: 7. This CDR3 is CASSPRRGGTEAFF. Written as DNA, the CDR3 is TGTGCCAGCAGCCCTCGCAGGGGGGGCACTGAAGCTTTCTTT.

The gene calls are TRBV28 and TRBJ2-7, with D possibly called TRBD1 or TRBD2 (5 bases each). Trimming left V 5 bases short and J 1 base short, with 18 bases between. CDR1 is MDHEN, CDR2 SYDVKM, per germline. The CDR3 consists of 16 residues. The CDR3: CASSRRGLSLSYEQYF. CDR3 in DNA: TGTGCCAGCAGTCGACGGGGCCTCTCCCTATCCTACGAGCAGTACTTC.

The chain combines TRBV7-9 with TRBJ1-2, with D maybe TRBD1 (6 bases). Germline loops: CDR1 SEHNR, CDR2 FQNEAQ (reference sequence). V lost 1 base, J lost 8 bases, and 11 bases lay in between. The CDR3 covers 13 residues. CDR3 loop: CASSLGTGFGYTF. Written as DNA, the CDR3 is TGTGCCAGCAGCTTAGGTACAGGGTTCGGCTACACCTTC.

The rearrangement links TRBV6-5 to TRBJ2-3; TRBD1 matches at 10 bases. In germline, CDR1 is MNHEY, CDR2 SVGAGI. The CDR3 contains 15 residues. The junction had 7 bases not matched to a gene; V was cut back by 6 bases and J by 4 bases. CDR3 sequence: CASSQDRGAADTQYF. The DNA of the CDR3 is TGTGCCAGCAGCCAGGACAGGGGGGCGGCAGATACGCAGTATTTT.

This sequence joins TRBV4-2 and TRBJ2-7; no definite D call. CDR3 length equals 12 residues. Trimming shortened V by 1 base and J by 7 bases, and 8 bases separated the two germline ends. The germline V gene encodes CDR1 LGHNA and CDR2 YNFKEQ. Written as DNA, the CDR3 is TGTGCCAGCAGCCAAGTGGGTGGAGAGCAGTACTTC. It translates to CASSQVGGEQYF.

The chain uses TRBV25-1 and TRBJ2-1, with TRBD1 matching over 12 bases. CDR3 length: 12 residues. The germline V gene encodes CDR1 MGHDK and CDR2 SYGVNS. CDR3 amino acids: CVTGTGGSEQFF. As DNA, the CDR3 is TGTGTAACCGGGACAGGGGGCAGTGAGCAGTTCTTC.

The chain carries TRBV6-1 and TRBJ2-2; 7 nucleotides align to TRBD1. CDR1 and CDR2 from the germline V gene are MNHNS and SASEGT. V shed 5 bases, J shed 3 bases, and the junction held 3 bases outside the gene matches. The CDR3 is made up of 14 amino acids. The CDR3 nucleotides are TGTGCCAGCAGTCTGGGACAGCACACCGGGGAGCTGTTTTTT. This encodes CASSLGQHTGELFF.

The chain links TRBV6-6 to TRBJ2-1, with a possible D match to TRBD1 (6 bases). The V end lost 2 bases, the J end lost 8 bases, and 16 bases lay between the germline ends. The CDR3 runs 15 residues. Germline V gene lookup returns CDR1 MNHNY and CDR2 SVGAGI (reference sequence). The CDR3 bases are TGTGCCAGCAGTTACGGGGGCAGGGGTTATGATGAGCAGTTCTTC. Its translation is CASSYGGRGYDEQFF.